This T cell receptor beta chain was sequenced for a study of T cell repertoires in cytomegalovirus infection. Across the study: Public TCR beta signatures indicated both CMV infection and matching HLA type. Points from the study as a whole: HLA-C-restricted CMV clonotypes gave the most frequent clonotype in two of eight donors. CMV carriers with the relevant HLA were identified by cumulative public TCR beta family frequency.

TCRdb used MiXCR to reprocess the reads, holding one entry per CDR3 protein. The table shows about 230,000 distinct CDR3 sequences, with approximately 22% occurring only once. V lost 2 bases, J lost 4 bases, and 8 bases stayed unmatched. Germline-derived CDR1 and CDR2 are SGHTA and FQGNSA. This CDR3 is 17 amino acids long. A remark on this clonotype: Antigen specificity is unknown. Given a much more abundant clone one base away, this may be a read error.

The gene calls are TRBV7-2 and TRBJ2-1; 10 bases fit TRBD1. The receptor was isolated from a human donor in good health (CMV status not recorded). Some clones in this sample may be carry-over from other donors' samples. The sample taken for sequencing was CD8+ T cells from PBMCs. The CDR3 here is CASSLHGGQGGYNEQFF. For the CDR3, the DNA is TGTGCCAGCAGCTTACACGGCGGACAGGGGGGTTACAATGAGCAGTTCTTC.